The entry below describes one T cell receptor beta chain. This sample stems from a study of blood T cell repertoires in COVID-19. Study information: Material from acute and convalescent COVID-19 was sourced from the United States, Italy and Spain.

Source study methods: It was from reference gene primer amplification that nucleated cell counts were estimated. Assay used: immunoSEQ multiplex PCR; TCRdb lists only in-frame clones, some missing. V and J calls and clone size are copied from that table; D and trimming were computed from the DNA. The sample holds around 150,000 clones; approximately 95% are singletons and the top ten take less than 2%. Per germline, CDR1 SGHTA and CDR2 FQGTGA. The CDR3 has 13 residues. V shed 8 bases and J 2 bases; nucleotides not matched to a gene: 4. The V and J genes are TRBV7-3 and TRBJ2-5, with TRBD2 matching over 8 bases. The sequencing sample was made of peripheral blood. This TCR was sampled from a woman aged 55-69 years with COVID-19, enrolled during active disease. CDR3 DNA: TGTGCCAGCGCCCGGGGGGGGCAAGAGACCCAGTACTTC. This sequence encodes CASARGGQETQYF.